This T cell receptor (beta chain) was retrieved from a study of cytomegalovirus exposure and HLA in healthy donors. Study-wide results and limits: Data from an earlier analysis indicated that most TCR beta V segments were productive either about 90% or about 30% of the time. TCR beta V- and J-gene trimming, according to a later analysis, was linked to a missense DCLRE1C variant.

This CDR3 comprises 15 residues. Trimming removed 4 bases from V and 4 bases from J; junction bases left unmatched: 7. The V gene's germline CDR1 is SNHLY and CDR2 FYNNEI. 13 Jbeta primers and 60 Vbeta primers were used for the PCR. Here immunoSEQ multiplex PCR was the method, and the copy in TCRdb shows in-frame clones only, minus some. The data hold 140,000 or so clones, with approximately 82% observed a single time. With respect to this clone: Its antigen is not identified.

The chain has TRBV2 and TRBJ2-5; 9 bases align to TRBD1. The TCR was taken from a woman aged 55-70 years in good health and CMV-seropositive. Sequencing used PBMCs. DNA for the CDR3: TGTGCCAGCAGTGGGCCCACGGGACAGGGAGAGACCCAGTACTTC. This encodes CASSGPTGQGETQYF.